This entry describes one TCR beta chain. This sample is part of a study of blood T cell repertoires in COVID-19. At the level of the study: The cDNA or gDNA used as material had been derived from T cells, B-cell-depleted T cells, or PBMCs.

The ends lost 8 bases at V and 3 bases at J; junction bases unmatched: 2. Looked up from germline, CDR1 is SEHNR and CDR2 is FQNEAQ (reference sequence). The CDR3 is made up of 15 amino acids. Under the authors' procedure: Reference gene primer amplification in the assay estimated nucleated cell counts. Generated by immunoSEQ multiplex PCR, the TCRdb table keeps only in-frame clones and is missing some. The V and J calls and clone size are taken from that table; D and trimming were inferred from the DNA. The sample records fewer than 450,000 clones, roughly 90% being singletons. The V and J genes are TRBV7-9 and TRBJ2-3; the match to TRBD2 covers 16 bases. The sample consisted of PBMCs or T cells enriched from blood (not recorded which). This clonotype originated in a woman aged 25 to 45 who had recovered from COVID-19. The DNA for the CDR3 is TGTGCCAGCGGGACTAGCGGGGGGGCGACAGATACGCAGTATTTT. This codes for CASGTSGGATDTQYF.